The source of this T cell receptor beta chain is a study of blood T cell repertoires in COVID-19. CDR1 is LNHDA, CDR2 SQIVND, per germline (reference sequence). Trimming removed 7 bases from V and 2 bases from J; junction bases left unmatched: 9. CDR3 length equals 15 residues. TCRdb's table, derived via immunoSEQ multiplex PCR, lists solely in-frame clones and lacks some. The sample includes 330,000 or so clones, approximately 89% of them seen just once. The chain employs TRBV19 and TRBJ1-2; 8 bases agree with TRBD1. Sequenced sample: peripheral blood. The TCR sequence derives from a woman aged 55-70 years with COVID-19, enrolled during active disease. The CDR3 DNA sequence: TGTGCCAGTACCTCGGGACAGGTCAGGAACTATGGCTACACCTTC. It encodes CASTSGQVRNYGYTF.